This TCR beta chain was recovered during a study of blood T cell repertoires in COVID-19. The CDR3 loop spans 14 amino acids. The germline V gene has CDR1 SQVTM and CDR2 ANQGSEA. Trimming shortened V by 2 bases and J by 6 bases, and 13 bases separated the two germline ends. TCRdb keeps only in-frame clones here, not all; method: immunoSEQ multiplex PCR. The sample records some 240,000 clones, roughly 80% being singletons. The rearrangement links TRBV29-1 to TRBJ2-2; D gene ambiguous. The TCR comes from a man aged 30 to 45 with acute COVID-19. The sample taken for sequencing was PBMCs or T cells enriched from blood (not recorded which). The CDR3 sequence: CSVERNSGSGELFF. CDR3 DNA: TGCAGCGTTGAACGTAATTCAGGCTCCGGGGAGCTGTTTTTT.